Included here is one T cell receptor (beta chain) sequence, with context. Sequenced by immunoSEQ multiplex PCR; TCRdb stores in-frame clones only, minus some. The table includes about 27,000 clones, just under 80% detected once. Patients all relapsed after autologous stem cell transplantation, and there was variation in brentuximab vedotin exposure. This sample is part of a study of PD-1 blockade in classical Hodgkin lymphoma. About the research overall: Patients were infused with nivolumab 3 mg/kg every 2 weeks.

Specimen: peripheral blood mononuclear cells (PBMCs), collected before the second cycle of nivolumab. This sequence was found in a human donor with classical Hodgkin lymphoma.

CDR3 DNA: TGTGCCAGCCAAGGACAGGGGGGAAGCACAGATACGCAGTATTTT. Translation: CASQGQGGSTDTQYF. The chain links TRBV18 to TRBJ2-3; 10 bases agree with TRBD1. V trimming: 8 bases; J trimming: 0 bases; junction bases outside the gene matches: 5. Germline V gene lookup returns CDR1 KGHSH and CDR2 LQKENI. The CDR3 has 15 amino acids.